This entry lists 15 T cell receptor beta chains sequenced from one sample in a study of OX40 agonist ivuxolimab in advanced cancers. The repertoire was sequenced with immunoSEQ multiplex PCR; TCRdb's copy has only in-frame clones and lacks some. The sample comprises tens of thousands of clones, approximately 80% of which are singletons, and around 12% rests with the top ten. This sample comprised CD4+ or CD8+ T cells sorted from blood, obtained in a trial of the OX40 agonist ivuxolimab. These receptors were taken from an adult with an advanced solid tumor such as melanoma, head and neck, liver or kidney cancer.

The V gene is TRBV27, the J gene TRBJ2-1, with D maybe TRBD2 (7 bases). Germline lookup yields CDR1 MNHEY and CDR2 SMNVEV (reference sequence). The V and J ends lost 6 bases and 7 bases respectively, with 19 bases between them. The CDR3 consists of 15 residues. The CDR3 sequence: CASRPRGPLGNEQFF. In nucleotides, the CDR3 is TGTGCCAGCAGACCGCGGGGGCCCTTGGGGAATGAGCAGTTCTTC.

The V call is TRBV6-4, the J call TRBJ2-3; D not resolved. CDR3 length: 14 residues. From germline, CDR1 is MRHNA and CDR2 SNTAGT. With 2 bases removed from V and 8 bases from J, the gap between germline ends came to 14 bases. CDR3 nucleotides: TGTGCCAGCAGTGACCTGTCGGGTCAAGGTACGCAGTATTTT. Amino acids: CASSDLSGQGTQYF.

The genes are TRBV5-5 and TRBJ2-2; D gene unclear. Trimming took off 0 bases at V and 4 bases at J, with 10 bases between the two ends. The CDR3 covers 15 residues. Germline V gives CDR1 SGHKS, CDR2 YYEKEE (reference sequence). CDR3 bases: TGTGCCAGCAGCTTGGTAACCCCGTCCACCGGGGAGCTGTTTTTT. As protein: CASSLVTPSTGELFF.

The chain joins TRBV5-1 to TRBJ2-5; 8 nucleotides line up with TRBD1. This CDR3 is built from 16 residues. Looked up from germline, CDR1 is SGHRS and CDR2 is YFSETQ. With 6 bases clipped from V and 5 bases from J, the junction kept 15 bases outside the gene matches. CDR3 sequence: CASIESAGGARETQYF. CDR3 in DNA: TGCGCCAGCATCGAGTCCGCAGGGGGCGCCCGGGAGACCCAGTACTTC.

The chain joins TRBV5-1 to TRBJ2-1; the match to TRBD2 covers 12 bases. The CDR3 has 17 residues. V trimming: 0 bases; J trimming: 2 bases; junction bases outside the gene matches: 3. Germline CDR1 reads SGHRS; CDR2 reads YFSETQ. This chain's CDR3 is CASSLALAGGAYNEQFF. CDR3 bases: TGCGCCAGCAGCTTGGCACTAGCGGGAGGAGCCTACAATGAGCAGTTCTTC.

This clone was observed a few times. The chain couples TRBV6-5 to TRBJ2-7; D uncertain. Trimming left V 2 bases short and J 0 bases short, with 5 bases between. The length of the CDR3 is 13 residues. The germline gives CDR1 MNHEY, CDR2 SVGAGI. CDR3 bases: TGTGCCAGCAGTTACGGCAACTCCTACGAGCAGTACTTC. As protein: CASSYGNSYEQYF.

The chain combines TRBV18 with TRBJ2-5; no definite D call. The germline gives CDR1 KGHSH, CDR2 LQKENI. The CDR3 extends over 14 amino acids. Trimming left V 0 bases short and J 4 bases short, with 9 bases between. The CDR3 DNA follows: TGTGCCAGCTCACCACCCGGTCCTACAGAGACCCAGTACTTC. Translating gives CASSPPGPTETQYF.

The chain recombines TRBV19 with TRBJ2-6; no firm D call. Germline lookup yields CDR1 LNHDA and CDR2 SQIVND (reference sequence). The CDR3 consists of 18 residues. The ends were cut back, 5 bases at V and 0 bases at J, with 17 bases in the middle. DNA of the CDR3: TGTGCCAGTAGTGGGCCGACGGTAAGGGACTCTGGGGCCAACGTCCTGACTTTC. Protein: CASSGPTVRDSGANVLTF.

This clone was seen a handful of times. The J gene is TRBJ2-7, the V gene TRBV19; TRBD2 aligns across 9 bases. The length of the CDR3 is 13 residues. Germline loops: CDR1 LNHDA, CDR2 SQIVND (reference sequence). V dropped 6 bases and J dropped 5; count of bases not matched to a gene: 5. CDR3 residues: CASSLGLADEQYV. In DNA form, the CDR3 reads TGTGCCAGTAGCCTGGGACTAGCAGACGAGCAGTACGTC.

The CDR3 region is CASSQPGGGGANVLTF. As DNA, the CDR3 is TGTGCCAGCAGCCAACCTGGGGGCGGTGGGGCCAACGTCCTGACTTTC. V gene TRBV4-2 combines with J gene TRBJ2-6; maybe TRBD1 (6 bases). The CDR3 length is 16 residues. Trimming removed 2 bases from V and 3 bases from J, with 11 bases in between. Germline V gives CDR1 LGHNA, CDR2 YNFKEQ.

The V call is TRBV7-9, the J call TRBJ2-3; tentative D call: TRBD1 (6 bases). Deletions cut 5 bases from V and 0 bases from J, with 21 bases between. Germline CDR1 is SEHNR and CDR2 is FQNEAQ (reference sequence). The CDR3 has 18 residues. The CDR3 loop is CASSRPRVGTSSTDTQYF. In nucleotides, the CDR3 is TGTGCCAGCAGCCGTCCCCGGGTGGGGACATCTAGCACAGATACGCAGTATTTT.

This sequence joins TRBV28 and TRBJ1-3; perhaps TRBD1 as D (5 bases). V lost 3 bases, J lost 0 bases, and 9 bases lay in between. This CDR3 comprises 15 residues. Germline-derived CDR1 and CDR2 are MDHEN and SYDVKM. The CDR3 is CASSLGGVSGNTIYF. CDR3 DNA: TGTGCCAGCAGTTTGGGAGGGGTCTCTGGAAACACCATATATTTT.

Remarks on this clone: At one end the junction does not follow the germline gene, possibly because of a read error. V gene TRBV27 combines with J gene TRBJ1-1; D not resolved. Germline loops: CDR1 MNHEY, CDR2 SMNVEV (reference sequence). CDR3 length equals 16 residues. CDR3 DNA: TGTGCCGGCAGTTCCACAGCTCTTTTAGTGAACACTGAAGCTTTCTTT. Translated, it gives CAGSSTALLVNTEAFF.

The chain recombines TRBV5-6 with TRBJ2-5; D might be TRBD2 (7 bases). CDR3 size: 15 residues. The germline V gene has CDR1 SGHDT and CDR2 YYEEEE. Between the trimmed V and J ends, which lost 1 base and 2 bases, there was a span of 12 bases. The CDR3 loop reads CASSLFGGRQETQYF. For the CDR3, the DNA is TGTGCCAGCAGCTTGTTCGGGGGGCGACAAGAGACCCAGTACTTC.

The chain has TRBV29-1 and TRBJ1-4; TRBD1 might be the D (5 bases). The CDR3 runs 13 residues. V lost 5 bases and J lost 7, with 14 bases in between. Germline CDR1 and CDR2: SQVTM and ANQGSEA. The DNA of the CDR3 is TGCAGCGTTCTCTATCAGGGAGGTGAAAAACTGTTTTTT. Translation gives CSVLYQGGEKLFF. Full variable domain (missing parts from reference TRBV29-1 and TRBJ1-4): SAVISQKPSRDICQRGTSLTIQCQVDSQVTMMFWYRQQPGQSLTLIATANQGSEATYESGFVIDKFPISRPNLTFSTLTVSNMSPEDSSIYLCSVLYQGGEKLFFGSGTQLSVL.